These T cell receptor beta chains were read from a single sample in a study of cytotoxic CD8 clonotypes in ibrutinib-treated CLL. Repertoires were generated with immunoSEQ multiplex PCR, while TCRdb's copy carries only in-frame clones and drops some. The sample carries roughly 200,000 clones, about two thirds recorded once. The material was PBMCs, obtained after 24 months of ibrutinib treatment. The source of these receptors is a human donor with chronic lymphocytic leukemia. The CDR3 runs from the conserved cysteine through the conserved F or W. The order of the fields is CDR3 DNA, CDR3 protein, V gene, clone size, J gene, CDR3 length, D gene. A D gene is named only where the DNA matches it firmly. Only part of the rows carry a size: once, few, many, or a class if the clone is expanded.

TGTGCCAGCAGCTCCCCGGGGAAAGACTATGGCTACACCTTC | CASSSPGKDYGYTF | TRBV7-9 | . | TRBJ1-2 | 14 | .
TGTGCCAGCAGTTCTCCTCTCAGACCCCATGTTGCTGAAGCTTTCTTT | CASSSPLRPHVAEAFF | TRBV28 | . | TRBJ1-1 | 16 | .
TGTGCTAGCAGCTTAGCCGGTGGTGAGCAGTTCTTC | CASSLAGGEQFF | TRBV7-7 | few | TRBJ2-1 | 12 | .
TGTGCCAGCGAGGGTAACTATGGCTACACCTTC | CASEGNYGYTF | TRBV28 | . | TRBJ1-2 | 11 | .
TGTGCCAGCTCCCCCAGTAATGAGCAGTTCTTC | CASSPSNEQFF | TRBV18 | . | TRBJ2-1 | 11 | .
TGTGCCAGCAGCTTGAGGACTAGAACCGGCTACGAGCAGTACTTC | CASSLRTRTGYEQYF | TRBV7-2 | . | TRBJ2-7 | 15 | TRBD2
TGCAGCGTGGCACTAGCGGGTACGCAGTATTTT | CSVALAGTQYF | TRBV29-1 | . | TRBJ2-3 | 11 | TRBD2
TGTGCCTGGAAAGGACAGGGAGCCGGGGAGCTGTTTTTT | CAWKGQGAGELFF | TRBV30 | . | TRBJ2-2 | 13 | TRBD1
TGTGCCAGCAGTTACAGTAATGACAATGAGCAGTTCTTC | CASSYSNDNEQFF | TRBV6-5 | . | TRBJ2-1 | 13 | .
TGCGCCAGCAGCCAACCCACGGCTAGCGGGATTCGGAATGAGCAGTTCTTC | CASSQPTASGIRNEQFF | TRBV4-1 | . | TRBJ2-1 | 17 | TRBD2
TGTGCCACCAGCAGAGATCAATTTCGGCATTTGAAAGCTTTCTTT | CATSRDQFRHLKAFF | TRBV15 | . | TRBJ1-1 | 15 | .
TGTGCCAGCTCACCAGGGGGCGCGACCGGGGCCAACGTCCTGACTTTC | CASSPGGATGANVLTF | TRBV18 | . | TRBJ2-6 | 16 | .
TGTGCCAGCAGTTTCTTACTGGCGAACACCGGGGAGCTGTTTTTT | CASSFLLANTGELFF | TRBV28 | . | TRBJ2-2 | 15 | .
TGTGCCAGCAGTTCGACAGGACGCCCTACTACCGGGGAGCTGTTTTTT | CASSSTGRPTTGELFF | TRBV27 | . | TRBJ2-2 | 16 | .
TGCGCCAGCAGCCAAGAAAGACTAGTCGGCGAGCAGTACTTC | CASSQERLVGEQYF | TRBV4-3 | . | TRBJ2-7 | 14 | .
TGCAGCGTTGATGGGACTTCCCGATACGAGCAGTACTTC | CSVDGTSRYEQYF | TRBV29-1 | . | TRBJ2-7 | 13 | .
TGTGCCAGCAGCTTGGGGGGCCTGACCTACGAGCAGTACTTC | CASSLGGLTYEQYF | TRBV5-4 | . | TRBJ2-7 | 14 | .
TGTGCCAGCAGCTTAAGTAGCGGGAGGGACAATGAGCAGTTCTTC | CASSLSSGRDNEQFF | TRBV7-2 | . | TRBJ2-1 | 15 | TRBD2
TGCGCCAGCAGCCAAGTACCTCGTAACACCATATATTTT | CASSQVPRNTIYF | TRBV4-3 | . | TRBJ1-3 | 13 | .
TGTGCCACCAGCAGAGCTACCGGACTAGCGGGAGTTTCCGAGCAGTACTTC | CATSRATGLAGVSEQYF | TRBV15 | . | TRBJ2-7 | 17 | TRBD2
TGTGCCAGCAAGGCGGCCGCACTATCAGATACGCAGTATTTT | CASKAAALSDTQYF | TRBV6-6 | . | TRBJ2-3 | 14 | .
TGCGCCAGCAGCCAACCAATAGCGGGAGGAGGGTCGGCCGGGGAGCTGTTTTTT | CASSQPIAGGGSAGELFF | TRBV4-1 | . | TRBJ2-2 | 18 | TRBD2
TGTGCCAGCAGCCAAGGTGGACTAGCGGGAGGGCAAAGTCACCACAATGAGCAGTTCTTC | CASSQGGLAGGQSHHNEQFF | TRBV4-2 | few | TRBJ2-1 | 20 | TRBD2
TGTGCCAGCAGCCCCGGGACCTCCCAGCCCCAGTACTTC | CASSPGTSQPQYF | TRBV9 | . | TRBJ2-5 | 13 | .
TGTGCCAGCAGCGTATTCGGGGGTCGCACAGATACGCAGTATTTT | CASSVFGGRTDTQYF | TRBV9 | . | TRBJ2-3 | 15 | .
TGTGCCAGCAGCTTGGTACAGGACTACGAGCAGTACTTC | CASSLVQDYEQYF | TRBV5-6 | . | TRBJ2-7 | 13 | .
TGTGCCAGTAGTACCCTTGGCCCGGGACAGGGGGCCAAGGATGATCAGCCCCAGCATTTT | CASSTLGPGQGAKDDQPQHF | TRBV19 | . | TRBJ1-5 | 20 | TRBD1
TGCGCCAGCAGCCTACAGGGGGCCAATTCACCCCTCCACTTT | CASSLQGANSPLHF | TRBV5-1 | . | TRBJ1-6 | 14 | TRBD1
TGTGCCTGGAGTGTACCCCAGGGAAGGCGACGTCCTAACGAGCAGTACTTC | CAWSVPQGRRRPNEQYF | TRBV30 | . | TRBJ2-7 | 17 | .
TGCGCCAGCAGCCAAGAAGGGCCGGGACAGGGGCCTGGAAACACCATATATTTT | CASSQEGPGQGPGNTIYF | TRBV4-1 | . | TRBJ1-3 | 18 | TRBD1
TGCAGCGTTGACATCTCCGGGACAGTACCAAATGAGCAGTTCTTC | CSVDISGTVPNEQFF | TRBV29-1 | few | TRBJ2-1 | 15 | TRBD1
TGTGCCAGCAGTTACTTCCGCAACTTGAACACTGAAGCTTTCTTT | CASSYFRNLNTEAFF | TRBV6-5 | . | TRBJ1-1 | 15 | .
TGCGCCAGCAGCTTGGACCTACTAGCGGGCTACGAGCAGTACTTC | CASSLDLLAGYEQYF | TRBV5-1 | once | TRBJ2-7 | 15 | TRBD2
TGTGCCAGCAGTGAGGCAGTTACTGGCTACACCTTC | CASSEAVTGYTF | TRBV2 | . | TRBJ1-2 | 12 | .
TGTGCCAGCAGCTCCCCCTTGGGGGGCAGAGCTAATGAAAAACTGTTTTTT | CASSSPLGGRANEKLFF | TRBV7-9 | . | TRBJ1-4 | 17 | .
TGTGCCAGCCGAACCCCGGGACAGGGCTGGGGCTACACCTTC | CASRTPGQGWGYTF | TRBV28 | . | TRBJ1-2 | 14 | TRBD1
TGTGCCAGCAGCAAAGGGACAGGGGATGTTGAAGCTTTCTTT | CASSKGTGDVEAFF | TRBV7-6 | . | TRBJ1-1 | 14 | TRBD1
TGTGCCAGCAGCCTTCCAAACAGGGAATCCTACAATGAGCAGTTCTTC | CASSLPNRESYNEQFF | TRBV7-9 | . | TRBJ2-1 | 16 | .
TGTGCCAGCTCACCCTTTCAGTTAATGTCGGGACAGGGCTTTGAGCAGTTCTTC | CASSPFQLMSGQGFEQFF | TRBV18 | . | TRBJ2-1 | 18 | TRBD1
TGTGCCAGCAGTGCATTTTCTAGGCGTTCCTACAATGAGCAGTTCTTC | CASSAFSRRSYNEQFF | TRBV27 | once | TRBJ2-1 | 16 | .
TGCGCCAGCAGCTCGGACGTCCGGTCTTTCTTT | CASSSDVRSFF | TRBV5-1 | few | TRBJ1-1 | 11 | .
TGTGCCAGCAGTGTGGGCAACACTGAAGCTTTCTTT | CASSVGNTEAFF | TRBV25-1 | . | TRBJ1-1 | 12 | .
TGTGCCAGCAGCTTAGGGCTAGCGGGAGGGGGTGAGCAGTTCTTC | CASSLGLAGGGEQFF | TRBV11-3 | . | TRBJ2-1 | 15 | TRBD2
TGTGCCAGCAGCAAAGACAGGGTCCAGGATGAGCAGTTCTTC | CASSKDRVQDEQFF | TRBV7-6 | few | TRBJ2-1 | 14 | TRBD1
TGTGCCAGCAGTATAGAGGTGAGAACTAACTATGGCTACACCTTC | CASSIEVRTNYGYTF | TRBV13 | . | TRBJ1-2 | 15 | .
TGTGCCAGCTCGTTCGTGGGGGTCACTCTCGGGGAGCAGTTCTTC | CASSFVGVTLGEQFF | TRBV11-3 | . | TRBJ2-1 | 15 | .
TGTGCCAGCAGCCAAGAATGGACCCCCATTGAGCAGTTCTTC | CASSQEWTPIEQFF | TRBV4-2 | . | TRBJ2-1 | 14 | .
TGCGCCAGCAGCGCAGGGACAGGGGCGCAATCCCTAGCCAAAAACATTCAGTACTTC | CASSAGTGAQSLAKNIQYF | TRBV5-1 | . | TRBJ2-4 | 19 | TRBD1
TGTGCCAGCAGCTTGGCCGCAGGGGGCGTCTATAACACTGAAGCTTTCTTT | CASSLAAGGVYNTEAFF | TRBV5-6 | . | TRBJ1-1 | 17 | TRBD1
TGTGCCAGCAGTGGACTAGCGGGAGTTCGAAATGAGCAGTACTTC | CASSGLAGVRNEQYF | TRBV2 | . | TRBJ2-7 | 15 | TRBD2
TGTGCCACCAGCAGAGTCAGGGGGCGCATGTACTTC | CATSRVRGRMYF | TRBV15 | . | TRBJ2-7 | 12 | TRBD1
TGTGCCAGCAGCCAGAATGTTGTGGAGGAGAACACTGAAGCTTTCTTT | CASSQNVVEENTEAFF | TRBV4-2 | . | TRBJ1-1 | 16 | .
TGTGCCAGTAGAGGCGGGAGGGTCCCCTACAATGAGCAGTTCTTC | CASRGGRVPYNEQFF | TRBV19 | . | TRBJ2-1 | 15 | TRBD2
TGTGCCAGCAGCGCTCAGGGGGCGGGTAGCACTGAAGCTTTCTTT | CASSAQGAGSTEAFF | TRBV21-1 | . | TRBJ1-1 | 15 | .
TGTGCCACCACGAGGGGACAGGGGTTGTACGAGCAGTACTTC | CATTRGQGLYEQYF | TRBV10-3 | . | TRBJ2-7 | 14 | TRBD1